The 18 T cell receptor beta chains below were found in one sample sequenced in a study of T cells expressing NK-cell markers. TCRdb re-called the 5' RACE reads and catalogs CDR3 proteins one per entry, DNA excluded. The record lists more than 120,000 distinct CDR3 sequences, of which the ten most abundant hold around 10%. The sequenced sample consisted of blood T cells: a sorted CD56 or NKG2C T cell subset, CD4+ or CD8+ T cells, or bulk PBMC T cells (not recorded which). These receptors all stem from a man in his late teens or twenties in good health.

The chain couples TRBV12-3 or TRBV12-4 to TRBJ2-7; the TRBD1 assignment by TCRdb is unverifiable without DNA. This CDR3 contains 14 residues. Here the CDR3 reads CASSRTGATYEQYF.

The chain joins TRBV29-1 to TRBJ2-3. In germline, CDR1 is SQVTM, CDR2 ANQGSEA. The CDR3 sequence is 13 residues long. CDR3: CSVEWQSTDTQYF.

The chain employs TRBV7-6 and TRBJ2-3; without DNA, the TCRdb call of TRBD1 cannot be checked. Germline-derived CDR1 and CDR2 are SGHVS and FNYEAQ. This CDR3 comprises 14 residues. The CDR3: CASSLVRDTDTQYF.

The rearrangement joins TRBV5-1 to TRBJ2-2. Germline CDR1 SGHRS, CDR2 YFSETQ. This CDR3 spans 17 amino acids. The CDR3 is CASSLDTVLANTGELFF.

The chain uses TRBV20-1 and TRBJ1-1; without DNA, the TCRdb call of TRBD1 cannot be checked. Germline CDR1 reads DFQATT; CDR2 reads SNEGSKA (reference sequence). The CDR3 is made up of 14 amino acids. The CDR3 sequence is CSATDRGASTEAFF.

This chain uses TRBV4-1 with TRBJ2-4; TCRdb lists TRBD1, though no DNA is available to test this call. From germline, CDR1 is MGHRA and CDR2 YSYEKL. This CDR3 comprises 17 residues. CDR3 sequence: CASSQFPPTLAKNIQYF.

The chain is built from TRBV5-1 and TRBJ2-2; with no DNA, the TCRdb D assignment of TRBD1 cannot be verified. Looked up from germline, CDR1 is SGHRS and CDR2 is YFSETQ. This CDR3 has 16 residues. CDR3 sequence: CASSQGTSRDTGELFF.

This chain connects TRBV20-1 to TRBJ2-2. CDR1 and CDR2 (germline): DFQATT, SNEGSKA (reference sequence). There are 14 residues in the CDR3. The CDR3 here is CSARDQLAFGELFF.

J is TRBJ2-7 and V is TRBV20-1. This CDR3 comprises 14 residues. Looked up from germline, CDR1 is DFQATT and CDR2 is SNEGSKA (reference sequence). CDR3 region: CSAREGSGPYEQYF.

The chain recombines TRBV6-6 with TRBJ1-2. The V gene's germline CDR1 is MNHNY and CDR2 SVGAGI (reference sequence). The CDR3 extends over 12 amino acids. CDR3 sequence reads: CASSYGPYGYTF.

The chain employs TRBV2 and TRBJ2-3; TCRdb picks TRBD1, but there is no DNA to check that call. Germline V CDR1 and CDR2: SNHLY, FYNNEI. This CDR3 spans 15 amino acids. The CDR3 loop reads CASSESGDGEDTQYF.

The chain couples TRBV11-2 to TRBJ2-3; the TCRdb D gene call, TRBD2, has no DNA to confirm it. Per the germline V gene, CDR1 is SGHAT and CDR2 is FQNNGV. The CDR3 has 15 amino acids. The CDR3: CASSLSGREVDTQYF.

V gene TRBV7-2 combines with J gene TRBJ2-3; checking the TCRdb D call of TRBD2 is not possible without DNA. Looked up from germline, CDR1 is SGHTA and CDR2 is FQGNSA. There are 14 residues in the CDR3. The CDR3 sequence: CASSLVSGLDTQYF.

V usage is TRBV27 and J usage is TRBJ2-2. The CDR3 totals 14 residues. CDR1 is MNHEY and CDR2 is SMNVEV in the germline V gene (reference sequence). The chain's CDR3 is CASSLLRVSGELFF.

The V gene is TRBV12-3 or TRBV12-4, the J gene TRBJ2-2. The CDR3 length is 13 residues. CDR3 sequence: CASRGIDTGELFF.

The rearrangement uses TRBV18 and TRBJ2-1; the TCRdb call, TRBD2, lacks DNA for checking. CDR3 length: 14 amino acids. CDR1 and CDR2 (germline): KGHSH, LQKENI. This CDR3 is CASSPETSENEQFF.

The chain employs TRBV10-3 and TRBJ2-5. The CDR3 length is 15 residues. Germline lookup yields CDR1 ENHRY and CDR2 SYGVKD. CDR3 loop: CAIRATENLQETQYF.

The genes are TRBV2 and TRBJ1-6; TCRdb lists TRBD1, though no DNA is available to test this call. This CDR3 spans 15 amino acids. Germline-derived CDR1 and CDR2 are SNHLY and FYNNEI. This chain's CDR3 is CASNFGGFGSSPLHF.